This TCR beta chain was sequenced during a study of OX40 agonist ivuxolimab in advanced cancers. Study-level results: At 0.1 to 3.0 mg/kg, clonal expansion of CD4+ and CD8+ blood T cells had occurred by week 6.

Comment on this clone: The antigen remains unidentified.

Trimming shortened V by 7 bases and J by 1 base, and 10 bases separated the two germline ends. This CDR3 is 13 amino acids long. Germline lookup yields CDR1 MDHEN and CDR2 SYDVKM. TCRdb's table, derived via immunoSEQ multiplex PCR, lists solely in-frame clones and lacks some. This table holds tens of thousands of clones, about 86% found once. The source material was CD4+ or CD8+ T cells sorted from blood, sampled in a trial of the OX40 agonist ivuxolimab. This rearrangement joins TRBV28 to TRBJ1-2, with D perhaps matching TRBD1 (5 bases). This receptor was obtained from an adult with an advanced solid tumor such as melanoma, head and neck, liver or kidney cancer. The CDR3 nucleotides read TGTGCCAGCATCCCAGGGTTTAACTATGGCTACACCTTC. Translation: CASIPGFNYGYTF.